The clone carrying this T cell receptor beta chain was counted ten times or more. This CDR3 region has 15 residues. Germline V gene sequence: CDR1 MNHEY, CDR2 SMNVEV (reference sequence). The trim removed 6 bases at V and 0 bases at J, leaving 5 bases unmatched. TCRdb ran MiXCR on the 5' RACE reads and lists one entry per CDR3 protein. Here the sample spans fewer than 130,000 distinct CDR3 sequences, less than 25% being singletons. The source of the sample is a study of CD8 T cells in ankylosing spondylitis. The sequence came from a male donor with ankylosing spondylitis. The chain couples TRBV27 to TRBJ2-1; TRBD2 matches at 7 bases. Sequenced input: synovial fluid, either unsorted or a sorted T cell fraction (not recorded which). The CDR3 loop reads CASRRDYSSYNEQFF. CDR3 nucleotides: TGTGCCAGCAGGCGGGACTATTCCTCCTACAATGAGCAGTTCTTC.